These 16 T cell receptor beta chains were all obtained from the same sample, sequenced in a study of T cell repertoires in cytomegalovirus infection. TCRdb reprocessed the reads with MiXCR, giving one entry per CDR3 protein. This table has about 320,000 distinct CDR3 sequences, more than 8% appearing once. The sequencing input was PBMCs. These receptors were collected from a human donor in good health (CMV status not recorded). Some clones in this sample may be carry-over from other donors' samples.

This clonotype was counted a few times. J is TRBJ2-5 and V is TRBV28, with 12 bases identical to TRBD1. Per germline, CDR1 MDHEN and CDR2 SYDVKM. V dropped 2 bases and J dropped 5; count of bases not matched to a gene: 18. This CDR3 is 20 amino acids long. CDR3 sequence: CASSLGPHRDRGRVLETQYF. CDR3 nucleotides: TGTGCCAGCAGTTTAGGCCCTCACCGGGACAGGGGGCGAGTCTTGGAGACCCAGTACTTC.

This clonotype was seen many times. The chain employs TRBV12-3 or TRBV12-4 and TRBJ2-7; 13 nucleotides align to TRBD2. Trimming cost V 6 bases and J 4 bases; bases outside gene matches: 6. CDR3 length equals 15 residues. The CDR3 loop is CASSATSGRVYEQYF. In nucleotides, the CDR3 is TGTGCCAGCAGCGCTACTAGCGGGAGGGTATACGAGCAGTACTTC.

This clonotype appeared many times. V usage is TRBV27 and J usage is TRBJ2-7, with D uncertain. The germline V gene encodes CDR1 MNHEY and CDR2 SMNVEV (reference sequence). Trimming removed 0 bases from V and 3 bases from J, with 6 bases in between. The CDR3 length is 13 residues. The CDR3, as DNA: TGTGCCAGCAGTTTATCCCCTGTCTACGAGCAGTACTTC. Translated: CASSLSPVYEQYF.

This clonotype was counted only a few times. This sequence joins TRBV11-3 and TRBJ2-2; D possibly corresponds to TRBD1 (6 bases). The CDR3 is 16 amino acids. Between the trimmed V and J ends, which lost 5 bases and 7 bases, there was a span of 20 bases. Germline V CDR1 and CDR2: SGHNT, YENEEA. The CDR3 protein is CASSANPQGGHGELFF. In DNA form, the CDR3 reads TGTGCCAGCAGCGCAAACCCCCAAGGGGGTCACGGGGAGCTGTTTTTT.

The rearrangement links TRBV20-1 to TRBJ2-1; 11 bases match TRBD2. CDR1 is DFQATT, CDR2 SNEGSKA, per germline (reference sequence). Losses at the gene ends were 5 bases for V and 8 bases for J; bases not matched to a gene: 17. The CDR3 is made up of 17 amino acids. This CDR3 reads CSAGGGHQLAGDHEQFF. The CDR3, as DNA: TGCAGTGCTGGGGGGGGGCACCAACTAGCGGGAGACCATGAGCAGTTCTTC.

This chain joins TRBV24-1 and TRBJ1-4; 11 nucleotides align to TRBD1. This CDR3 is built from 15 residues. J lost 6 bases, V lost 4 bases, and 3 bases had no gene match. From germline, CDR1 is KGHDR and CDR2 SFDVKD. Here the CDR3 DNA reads TGTGCCACCAGTGACCCGGACAGGGGGCATGAAAAACTGTTTTTT. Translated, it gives CATSDPDRGHEKLFF.

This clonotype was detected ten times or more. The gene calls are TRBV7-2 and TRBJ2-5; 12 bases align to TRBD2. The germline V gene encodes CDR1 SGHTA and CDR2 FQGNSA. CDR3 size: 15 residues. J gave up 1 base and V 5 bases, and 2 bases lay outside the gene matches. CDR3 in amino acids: CASSGLAGPQETQYF. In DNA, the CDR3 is TGTGCCAGCAGCGGACTAGCGGGGCCCCAAGAGACCCAGTACTTC.

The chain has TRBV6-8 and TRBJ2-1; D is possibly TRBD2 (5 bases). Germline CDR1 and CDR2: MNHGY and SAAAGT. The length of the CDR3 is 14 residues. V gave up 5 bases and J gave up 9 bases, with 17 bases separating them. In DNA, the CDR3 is TGTGCCAGCAGTGCATACGTGGGTGCGGGTGAGCAGTTCTTC. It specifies CASSAYVGAGEQFF.

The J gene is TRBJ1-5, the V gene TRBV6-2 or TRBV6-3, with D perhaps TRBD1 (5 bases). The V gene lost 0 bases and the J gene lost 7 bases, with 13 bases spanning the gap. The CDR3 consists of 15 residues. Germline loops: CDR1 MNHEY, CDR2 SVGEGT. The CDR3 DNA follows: TGTGCCAGCAGTTACTCTATAGCAGGGCACCAGCCCCAGCATTTT. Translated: CASSYSIAGHQPQHF.

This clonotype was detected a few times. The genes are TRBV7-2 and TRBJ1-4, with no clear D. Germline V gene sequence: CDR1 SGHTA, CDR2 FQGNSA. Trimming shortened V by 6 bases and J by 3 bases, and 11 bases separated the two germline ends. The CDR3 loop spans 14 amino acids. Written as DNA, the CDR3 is TGTGCCAGCAGTGATCGACGGGCTAATGAAAAACTGTTTTTT. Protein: CASSDRRANEKLFF.

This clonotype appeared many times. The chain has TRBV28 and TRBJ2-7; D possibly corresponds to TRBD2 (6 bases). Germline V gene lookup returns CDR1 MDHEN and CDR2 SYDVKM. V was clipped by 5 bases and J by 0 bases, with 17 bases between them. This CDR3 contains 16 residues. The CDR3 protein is CASSPAEAGRSYEQYF. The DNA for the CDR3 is TGTGCCAGCAGTCCCGCGGAGGCGGGGCGCTCCTACGAGCAGTACTTC.

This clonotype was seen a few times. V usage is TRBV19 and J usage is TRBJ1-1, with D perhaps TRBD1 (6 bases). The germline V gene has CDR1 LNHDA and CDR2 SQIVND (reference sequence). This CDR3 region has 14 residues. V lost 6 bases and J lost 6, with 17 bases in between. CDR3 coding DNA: TGTGCCAGTAGGAGCGCAGGGGATGTTTCTGAAGCTTTCTTT. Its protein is CASRSAGDVSEAFF. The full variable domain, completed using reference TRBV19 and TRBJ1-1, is DGGITQSPKYLFRKEGQNVTLSCEQNLNHDAMYWYRQDPGQGLRLIYYSQIVNDFQKGDIAEGYSVSREKKESFPLTVTSAQKNPTAFYLCASRSAGDVSEAFFGQGTRLTVV.

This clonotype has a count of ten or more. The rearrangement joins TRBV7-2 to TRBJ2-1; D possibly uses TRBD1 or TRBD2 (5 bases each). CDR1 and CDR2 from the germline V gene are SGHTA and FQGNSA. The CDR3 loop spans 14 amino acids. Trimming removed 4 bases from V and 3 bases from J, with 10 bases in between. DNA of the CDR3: TGTGCCAGCAGCTCCCGGGGCGTCTACAATGAGCAGTTCTTC. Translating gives CASSSRGVYNEQFF.

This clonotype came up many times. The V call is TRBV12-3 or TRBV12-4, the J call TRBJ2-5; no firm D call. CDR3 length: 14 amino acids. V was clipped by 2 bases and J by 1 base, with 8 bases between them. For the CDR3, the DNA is TGTGCCAGCAGTTTAATTCGGCGCCAAGAGACCCAGTACTTC. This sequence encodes CASSLIRRQETQYF.

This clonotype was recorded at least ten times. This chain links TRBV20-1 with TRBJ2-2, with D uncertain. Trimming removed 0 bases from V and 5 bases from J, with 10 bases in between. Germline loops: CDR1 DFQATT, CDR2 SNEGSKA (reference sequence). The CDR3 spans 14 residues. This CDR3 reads CSARDGKGTGELFF. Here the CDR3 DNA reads TGCAGTGCTAGAGATGGGAAGGGAACCGGGGAGCTGTTTTTT.

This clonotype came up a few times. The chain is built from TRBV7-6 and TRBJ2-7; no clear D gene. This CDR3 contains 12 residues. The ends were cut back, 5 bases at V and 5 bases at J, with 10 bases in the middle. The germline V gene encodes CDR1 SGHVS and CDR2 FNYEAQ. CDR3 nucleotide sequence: TGTGCCAGCAGCCAACCCGTCGACGAGCAGTACTTC. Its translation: CASSQPVDEQYF.